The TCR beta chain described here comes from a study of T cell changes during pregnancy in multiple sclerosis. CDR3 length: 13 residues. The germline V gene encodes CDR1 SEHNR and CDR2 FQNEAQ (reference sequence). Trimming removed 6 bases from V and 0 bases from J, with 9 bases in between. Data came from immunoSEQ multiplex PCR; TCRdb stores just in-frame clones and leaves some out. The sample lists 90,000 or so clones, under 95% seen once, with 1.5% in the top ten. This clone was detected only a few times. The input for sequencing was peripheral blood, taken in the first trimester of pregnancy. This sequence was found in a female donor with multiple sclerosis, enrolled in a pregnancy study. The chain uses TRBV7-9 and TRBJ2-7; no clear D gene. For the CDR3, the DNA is TGTGCCAGCAGAGATGGGCTCTCCTACGAGCAGTACTTC. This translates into CASRDGLSYEQYF.